These T cell receptor beta chains were read from a single sample in a study of cytomegalovirus exposure and HLA in healthy donors. The table came from immunoSEQ multiplex PCR; TCRdb's copy has only in-frame clones and leaves some out. The table includes hundreds of thousands of clones, around 76% detected once. The sample was PBMCs. These receptors all come from a man aged 40-55 years in good health and CMV-seropositive. Each CDR3 is given with its conserved first and last residue. D genes are given only for firm matches. Size is stated for part of the rows, as once, few or many counts, or as a class when the clone is expanded.

NA NA TRBJ2-5 TRBV5-1 TGCGCCAGCAGCTTGGGGCCCAGGTCCCAAGAGACCCAGTACTTC CASSLGPRSQETQYF
TRBD1 NA TRBJ2-2 TRBV5-4 TGTGCCAGCAGCTTAAGACAGGGGGACGGCACCGGGGAGCTGTTTTTT CASSLRQGDGTGELFF
TRBD1 NA TRBJ1-5 TRBV27 TGTGCCAGCAGTTTAGGGCAGGGGGACAATCAGCCCCAGCATTTT CASSLGQGDNQPQHF
TRBD1 NA TRBJ1-1 TRBV19 TGTGCCAGTAGTCCGGGGACAGGGAGAACTGAAGCTTTCTTT CASSPGTGRTEAFF
TRBD1 NA TRBJ2-7 TRBV6-1 TGTGCCAGCATCTTCCGGCAGGGGGCGTACGAGCAGTACTTC CASIFRQGAYEQYF
TRBD2 NA TRBJ2-1 TRBV2 TGTGCCAGCAGTGATCAGCTAGCGGGAGCAAATGAGCAGTTCTTC CASSDQLAGANEQFF
NA once TRBJ1-5 TRBV2 TGTGCCAGCACCTACTCTCAGGGGAATCAGCCCCAGCATTTT CASTYSQGNQPQHF
NA NA TRBJ2-3 TRBV9 TGTGCCAGCAGCGTCTCTGGGGGGTATACGCAGTATTTT CASSVSGGYTQYF
NA once TRBJ2-7 TRBV28 TGTGCCAGCACCCCCCGGGGCTACGAGCAGTACTTC CASTPRGYEQYF
NA NA TRBJ1-2 TRBV4-1 TGCGCCAGCAGCCAATTAGCCAGGGGCCTCGGCTATGGCTACACCTTC CASSQLARGLGYGYTF
TRBD1 NA TRBJ1-5 TRBV15 TGTGCCACCAGCAGAGAGGCAGGGGGCGTTCAGCCCCAGCATTTT CATSREAGGVQPQHF
NA NA TRBJ1-4 TRBV5-1 TGCGCCAGCAGCTTGGTTATGGGCTCAACTAATGAAAAACTGTTTTTT CASSLVMGSTNEKLFF
NA NA TRBJ2-7 TRBV4-1 TGCGCCAGCAGCCATAGGTTGGCGGGGTCTTACGAGCAGTACTTC CASSHRLAGSYEQYF
NA NA TRBJ2-3 TRBV21-1 TGTGCCAGCAGCTCTAAGGAGGGGGCGAGCACAGATACGCAGTATTTT CASSSKEGASTDTQYF
TRBD1 NA TRBJ2-1 TRBV10-1 TGCGCCAGCAGTGAGACAGGGGTGGATGAGCAGTTCTTC CASSETGVDEQFF
TRBD1 NA TRBJ2-5 TRBV19 TGTGCCAGTAGTATAGTTCAGGGGGCTTGGGAGACCCAGTACTTC CASSIVQGAWETQYF
TRBD2 NA TRBJ2-1 TRBV30 TGTGCCTGGAGCCGGACTAGCGGGAATCTAAAGAATGAGCAGTTCTTC CAWSRTSGNLKNEQFF
NA NA TRBJ1-2 TRBV6-6 TGTGCCAGCAGTCCCCAGGGGCGAGGGGCTAACTATGGCTACACCTTC CASSPQGRGANYGYTF
NA NA TRBJ2-2 TRBV27 TGTGCCAGCAGTTTCAGACAGAGCACCGGGGAGCTGTTTTTT CASSFRQSTGELFF
NA NA TRBJ1-1 TRBV18 TGTGCCAGCTCACCCTTCCAGGAGAACACTGAAGCTTTCTTT CASSPFQENTEAFF
NA NA TRBJ2-2 TRBV18 TGTGCCAGCTCACCGATGAGAGGGAGGAACACCGGGGAGCTGTTTTTT CASSPMRGRNTGELFF
TRBD2 NA TRBJ2-3 TRBV7-9 TGTGCCAGCAGCTTAGGGGGACTAGCGGGAGGGCCCACAGATACGCAGTATTTT CASSLGGLAGGPTDTQYF
TRBD2 NA TRBJ2-7 TRBV29-1 TGCAGCGTTGAAGGGCTAGCGGGGGGCTACGAGCAGTACTTC CSVEGLAGGYEQYF
TRBD2 few TRBJ2-5 TRBV25-1 TGTGCCAGCACAGGACTAGCGGAAGAGACCCAGTACTTC CASTGLAEETQYF
NA NA TRBJ2-2 TRBV30 TGTGCCTGGAGCGCCGGGCTCAGGGGCGGGGAGCTGTTTTTT CAWSAGLRGGELFF
NA few TRBJ1-2 TRBV27 TGTGCCAGCAGTTTGACGAGGGCGAATGGCTACACCTTC CASSLTRANGYTF
TRBD2 NA TRBJ2-1 TRBV6-5 TGTGCCAGCAGGCCCGGACTAGCCCACAATGAGCAGTTCTTC CASRPGLAHNEQFF